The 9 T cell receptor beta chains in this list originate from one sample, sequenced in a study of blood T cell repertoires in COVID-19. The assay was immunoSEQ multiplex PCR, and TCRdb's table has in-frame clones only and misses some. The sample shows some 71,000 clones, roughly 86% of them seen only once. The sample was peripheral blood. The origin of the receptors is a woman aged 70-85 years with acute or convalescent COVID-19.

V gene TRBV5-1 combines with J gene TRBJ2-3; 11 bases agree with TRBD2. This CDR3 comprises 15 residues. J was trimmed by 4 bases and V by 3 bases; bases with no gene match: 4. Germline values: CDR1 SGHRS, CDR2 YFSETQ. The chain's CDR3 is CASSWGLAEADTQYF. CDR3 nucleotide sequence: TGCGCCAGCAGCTGGGGACTAGCGGAAGCAGATACGCAGTATTTT.

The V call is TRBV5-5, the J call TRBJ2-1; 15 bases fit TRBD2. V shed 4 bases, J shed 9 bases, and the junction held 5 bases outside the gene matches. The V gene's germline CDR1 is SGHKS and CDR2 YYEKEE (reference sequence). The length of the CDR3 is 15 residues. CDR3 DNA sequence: TGTGCCAGCAGCCTCGGACTAGCGGGAGGGCTTGAGCAGTTCTTC. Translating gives CASSLGLAGGLEQFF.

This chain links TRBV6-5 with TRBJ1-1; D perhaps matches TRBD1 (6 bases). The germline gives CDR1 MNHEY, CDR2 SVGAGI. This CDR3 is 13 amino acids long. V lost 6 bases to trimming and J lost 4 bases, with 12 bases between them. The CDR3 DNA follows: TGTGCCAGCAGGTTACAGGGAGCCACTGAAGCTTTCTTT. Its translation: CASRLQGATEAFF.

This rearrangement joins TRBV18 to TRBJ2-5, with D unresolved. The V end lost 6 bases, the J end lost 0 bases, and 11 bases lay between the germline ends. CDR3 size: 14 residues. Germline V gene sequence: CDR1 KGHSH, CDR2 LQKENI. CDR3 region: CASSPNRYQETQYF. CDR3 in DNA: TGTGCCAGCTCCCCTAACCGATACCAAGAGACCCAGTACTTC.

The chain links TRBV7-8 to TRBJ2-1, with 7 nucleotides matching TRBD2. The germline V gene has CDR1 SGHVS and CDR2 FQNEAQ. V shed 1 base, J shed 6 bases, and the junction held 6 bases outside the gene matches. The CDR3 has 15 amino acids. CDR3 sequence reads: CASSLGGRASNEQFF. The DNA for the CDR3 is TGTGCCAGCAGCTTAGGTGGGAGGGCTAGCAATGAGCAGTTCTTC.

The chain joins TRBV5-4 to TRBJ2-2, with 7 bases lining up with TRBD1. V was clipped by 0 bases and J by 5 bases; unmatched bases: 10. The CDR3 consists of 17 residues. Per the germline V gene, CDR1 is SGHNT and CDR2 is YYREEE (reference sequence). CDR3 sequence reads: CASSLAGYRGGTGELFF. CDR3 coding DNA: TGTGCCAGCAGCTTGGCGGGGTACAGGGGTGGAACCGGGGAGCTGTTTTTT.

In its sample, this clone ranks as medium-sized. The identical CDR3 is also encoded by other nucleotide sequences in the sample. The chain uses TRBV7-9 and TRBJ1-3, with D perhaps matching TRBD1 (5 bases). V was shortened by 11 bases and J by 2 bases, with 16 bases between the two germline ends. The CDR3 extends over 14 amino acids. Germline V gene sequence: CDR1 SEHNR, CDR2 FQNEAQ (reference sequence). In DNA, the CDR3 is TGTGCCTGGGGCCAGGGCGTAACTGGAAACACCATATATTTT. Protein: CAWGQGVTGNTIYF.

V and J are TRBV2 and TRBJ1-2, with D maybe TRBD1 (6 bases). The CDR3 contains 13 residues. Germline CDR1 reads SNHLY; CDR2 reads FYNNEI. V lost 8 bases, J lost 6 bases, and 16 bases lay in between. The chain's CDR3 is CASGLLDSNGYTF. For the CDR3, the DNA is TGTGCCAGCGGGCTTTTGGACAGCAATGGCTACACCTTC.

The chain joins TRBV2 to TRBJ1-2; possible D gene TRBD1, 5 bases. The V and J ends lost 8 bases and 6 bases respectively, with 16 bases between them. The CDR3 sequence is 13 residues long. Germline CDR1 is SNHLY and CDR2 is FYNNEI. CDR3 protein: CASDAGLGDGYTF. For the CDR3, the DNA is TGTGCCAGCGATGCAGGGTTGGGTGATGGCTACACCTTC. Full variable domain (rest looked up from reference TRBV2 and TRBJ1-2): EPEVTQTPSHQVTQMGQEVILRCVPISNHLYFYWYRQILGQKVEFLVSFYNNEISEKSEIFDDQFSVERPDGSNFTLKIRSTKLEDSAMYFCASDAGLGDGYTFGSGTRLTVV.